This entry features one TCR beta chain sequence. The antigen remains unidentified. The source material, RNA transcripts, was used to amplify TCR beta CDR3 regions. The TCR CDR3 was amplified in a first-round RT-PCR using the HTBI primer set. MiXCR, applied by TCRdb to the multiplex PCR reads, yields one record per CDR3 protein. The sample shows 750,000 to 950,000 distinct CDR3 sequences, about 38% of them seen only once. No progression to ophthalmopathy during 18 months of follow-up defined stable disease. This sample was taken from a study of T cells in Graves' hyperthyroidism and ophthalmopathy. Across the whole study: Peripheral blood collection took place at initial diagnosis, before any treatment. Findings of the study overall: Most clonotypes expanded in thyroid above 0.001 were likewise present in blood.

Unmatched junction bases numbered 5, after V lost 3 bases and J lost 0 bases. This CDR3 contains 18 residues. Germline V gene data show CDR1 as MGHDK and CDR2 as SYGVNS. The receptor's source is a man between 18 and 29 years old with Graves' hyperthyroidism. The sample consisted of blood. This rearrangement joins TRBV25-1 to TRBJ2-6; 10 bases fit TRBD1. CDR3 coding DNA: TGTGCCAGCAGTGACCAGAGGGACAGGGGCTCTGGGGCCAACGTCCTGACTTTC. Protein: CASSDQRDRGSGANVLTF. The whole variable domain, filled in from reference TRBV25-1 and TRBJ2-6, reads EADIYQTPRYLVIGTGKKITLECSQTMGHDKMYWYQQDPGMELHLIHYSYGVNSTEKGDLSSESTVSRIRTEHFPLTLESARPSHTSQYLCASSDQRDRGSGANVLTFGAGSRLTVL.